Shown below are 4 T cell receptor beta chains from a single sample sequenced in a study of blood T cell repertoires in COVID-19. TCRdb's table, derived via immunoSEQ multiplex PCR, lists solely in-frame clones and lacks some. The data hold approximately 250,000 clones, with around 86% observed a single time. The sample taken for sequencing was peripheral blood. The receptors shown here come from a man in his forties with active or convalescent COVID-19.

This chain uses TRBV3-1 (or the pseudogene TRBV3-2) with TRBJ1-3; 8 bases are a match to TRBD1. The germline gives CDR1 LGHDT, CDR2 YNNKEL (reference sequence). This CDR3 contains 18 residues. V lost 5 bases to trimming and J lost 0 bases; unmatched junction nucleotides: 12. CDR3: CASSYDFPGQVSGNTIYF. The CDR3 DNA reads as TGTGCCAGCAGCTACGACTTTCCGGGACAGGTCTCTGGAAACACCATATATTTT.

The chain uses TRBV7-9 and TRBJ1-6; D not resolved. The CDR3 covers 14 residues. Germline CDR1 SEHNR, CDR2 FQNEAQ (reference sequence). With 0 bases removed from V and 8 bases from J, the gap between germline ends came to 8 bases. The chain's CDR3 is CASSLARGYSPLHF. The CDR3 bases are TGTGCCAGCAGCTTAGCCCGCGGTTATTCACCCCTCCACTTT.

The rearrangement uses TRBV18 and TRBJ2-2; a weak D match, TRBD1 (5 bases). Germline-derived CDR1 and CDR2 are KGHSH and LQKENI. V was trimmed by 1 base and J by 1 base, leaving 7 bases between them. This CDR3 spans 15 amino acids. CDR3 sequence: CASSPRQGNTGELFF. The CDR3 bases are TGTGCCAGCTCACCACGGCAGGGGAACACCGGGGAGCTGTTTTTT.

The chain recombines TRBV19 with TRBJ2-7, with a weak D call TRBD1 (5 bases). The CDR3 has 14 residues. The germline V gene has CDR1 LNHDA and CDR2 SQIVND (reference sequence). The V end was cut by 5 bases, the J end by 2 bases, with 13 bases between. The CDR3 loop reads CASSLKGHPYEQYF. The CDR3 coding sequence is TGTGCCAGTAGTCTCAAGGGGCACCCCTACGAGCAGTACTTC.